Listed below are T cell receptor beta chains from one sample, sequenced in a study of Graves' ophthalmopathy and Graves' hyperthyroidism. TCRdb re-called the multiplex PCR reads through MiXCR, storing one row per CDR3 protein. Found here are about 620,000 distinct CDR3 sequences, about a fifth of them singletons; the top ten hold around 6.9%. The specimen was peripheral blood. The source is a young woman with stable Graves' hyperthyroidism. Some clones in this sample may be carry-over from other donors' samples. The conserved cysteine and the conserved F or W are not part of the CDR3 here. D genes are given only for firm matches.

V: TRBV6-5; J: TRBJ2-7; D: NA; CDR3: ASSYSVGFYEQY
V: TRBV11-1; J: TRBJ1-1; D: TRBD1; CDR3: ASFSGAAGGMKTEAF
V: TRBV30; J: TRBJ2-7; D: TRBD1; CDR3: AWSDRTGAEQY
V: TRBV6-1; J: TRBJ2-5; D: TRBD2; CDR3: ASSELADYQETQY
V: TRBV5-6; J: TRBJ2-4; D: NA; CDR3: ASSLYGAGKNIQY
V: TRBV15; J: TRBJ1-6; D: NA; CDR3: ATSRVPASPLH
V: TRBV9; J: TRBJ1-6; D: NA; CDR3: ASSVMDNSPLH
V: TRBV5-1; J: TRBJ2-2; D: TRBD1; CDR3: ASSRTGTGGFKSGELF
V: TRBV10-2; J: TRBJ1-1; D: NA; CDR3: ASSELVQENTEAF
V: TRBV29-1; J: TRBJ2-5; D: TRBD1; CDR3: SAVGQGETQY
V: TRBV28; J: TRBJ2-7; D: TRBD2; CDR3: ASRQLAGGFSYEQY
V: TRBV7-8; J: TRBJ2-4; D: NA; CDR3: ASSLQAYRGKNIKY
V: TRBV19; J: TRBJ1-5; D: NA; CDR3: ASTPPPGVRNQPQH
V: TRBV4-3; J: TRBJ1-3; D: NA; CDR3: ASSARGNTIY
V: TRBV24-1; J: TRBJ1-5; D: NA; CDR3: ATSDSGRGNQPQH
V: TRBV7-2; J: TRBJ2-7; D: NA; CDR3: ASSLGGGSYEQY
V: TRBV29-1; J: TRBJ1-5; D: NA; CDR3: SVVSGSSDQPQH